This T cell receptor (beta chain) was sequenced for a study of long-term antiretroviral therapy in people with HIV. This clone has only a few counts. Its cognate antigen is unknown. Investigators performed immunoSEQ version v3.0 at survey level. The data were produced by immunoSEQ multiplex PCR, yet TCRdb's version contains in-frame clones alone and is incomplete. Altogether nearly 20,000 clones are present, around three quarters being singletons, with the ten largest covering approximately 12%. The CDR3 has 13 amino acids. Trimming shortened V by 3 bases and J by 6 bases, and 10 bases separated the two germline ends. From germline, CDR1 is SGHTA and CDR2 FQGNSA. Notes on the study in general: Even long-term ART left TRB diversity below transplant donor controls, despite gains. Blood specimens, gathered between the mid-2000s and the late 2010s, were possibly obtained under older ART regimens. No data were available on ART adherence, viral resistance or therapy changes.

This specimen consisted of unsorted PBMCs, obtained 0.2 years after starting antiretroviral therapy. This sequence joins TRBV7-2 and TRBJ2-3; D is ambiguous. This clonotype was sampled from a woman aged 40-49 years with HIV. CDR3 loop: CASSFGPKDTQYF. CDR3 in DNA: TGTGCCAGCAGCTTTGGCCCCAAGGATACGCAGTATTTT.